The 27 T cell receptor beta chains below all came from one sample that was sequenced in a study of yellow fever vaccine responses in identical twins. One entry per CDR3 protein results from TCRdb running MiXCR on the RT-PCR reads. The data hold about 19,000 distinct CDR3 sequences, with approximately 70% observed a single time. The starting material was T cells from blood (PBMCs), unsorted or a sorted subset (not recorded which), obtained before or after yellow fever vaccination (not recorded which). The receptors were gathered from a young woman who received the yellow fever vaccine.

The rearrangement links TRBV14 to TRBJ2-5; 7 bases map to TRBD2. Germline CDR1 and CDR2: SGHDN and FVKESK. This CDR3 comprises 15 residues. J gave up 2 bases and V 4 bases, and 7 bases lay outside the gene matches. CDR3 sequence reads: CASSRNWGGQETQYF. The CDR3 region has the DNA TGTGCCAGCAGCCGAAACTGGGGGGGACAAGAGACCCAGTACTTC.

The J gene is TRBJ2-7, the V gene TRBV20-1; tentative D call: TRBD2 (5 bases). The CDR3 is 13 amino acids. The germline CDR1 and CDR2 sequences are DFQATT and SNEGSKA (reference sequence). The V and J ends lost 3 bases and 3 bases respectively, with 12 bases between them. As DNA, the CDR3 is TGCAGTGCTAGGCCCGACCGGGGCTACGAGCAGTACGTC. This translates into CSARPDRGYEQYV.

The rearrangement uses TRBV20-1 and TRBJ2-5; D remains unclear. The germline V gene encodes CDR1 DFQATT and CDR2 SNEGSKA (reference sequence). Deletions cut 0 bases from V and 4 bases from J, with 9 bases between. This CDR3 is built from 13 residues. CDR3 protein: CSARDLGSETQYF. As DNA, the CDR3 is TGCAGTGCTAGAGATCTCGGTTCAGAGACCCAGTACTTC.

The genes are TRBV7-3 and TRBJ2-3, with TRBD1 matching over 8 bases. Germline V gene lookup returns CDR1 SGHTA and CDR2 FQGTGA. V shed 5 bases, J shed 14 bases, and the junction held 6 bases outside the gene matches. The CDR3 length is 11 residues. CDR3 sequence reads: CASSPRTGMYF. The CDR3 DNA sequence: TGTGCCAGCAGCCCGAGGACAGGGATGTATTTT.

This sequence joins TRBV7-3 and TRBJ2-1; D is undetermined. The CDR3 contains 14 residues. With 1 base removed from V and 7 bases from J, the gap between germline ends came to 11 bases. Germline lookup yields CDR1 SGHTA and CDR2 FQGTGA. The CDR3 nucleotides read TGTGCCAGCAGCTTAAGGTGGGAACAAAATGAGCAGTTCTTC. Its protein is CASSLRWEQNEQFF.

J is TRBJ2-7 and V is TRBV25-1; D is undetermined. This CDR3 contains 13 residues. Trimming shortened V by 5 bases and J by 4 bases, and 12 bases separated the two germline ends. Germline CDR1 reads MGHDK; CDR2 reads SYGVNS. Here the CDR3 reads CASSPDMRYEQYV. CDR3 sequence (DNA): TGTGCCAGCAGTCCAGACATGCGTTACGAGCAGTACGTC.

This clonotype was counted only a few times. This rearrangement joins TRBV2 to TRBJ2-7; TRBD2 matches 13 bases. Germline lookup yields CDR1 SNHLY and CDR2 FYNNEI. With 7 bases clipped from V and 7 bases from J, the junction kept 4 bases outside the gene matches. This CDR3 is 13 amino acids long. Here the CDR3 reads CASNGLAGEEQYF. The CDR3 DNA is TGTGCCAGCAACGGACTAGCGGGAGAGGAGCAGTACTTC. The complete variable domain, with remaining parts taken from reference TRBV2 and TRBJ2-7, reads EPEVTQTPSHQVTQMGQEVILRCVPISNHLYFYWYRQILGQKVEFLVSFYNNEISEKSEIFDDQFSVERPDGSNFTLKIRSTKLEDSAMYFCASNGLAGEEQYFGPGTRLTVT.

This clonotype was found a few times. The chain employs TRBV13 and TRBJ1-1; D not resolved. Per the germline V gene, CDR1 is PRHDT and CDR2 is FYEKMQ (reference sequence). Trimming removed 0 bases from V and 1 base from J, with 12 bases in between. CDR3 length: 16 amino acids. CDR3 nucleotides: TGTGCCAGCAGCTTAGGCCGATCCCCCTGGAACACTGAAGCTTTCTTT. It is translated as CASSLGRSPWNTEAFF.

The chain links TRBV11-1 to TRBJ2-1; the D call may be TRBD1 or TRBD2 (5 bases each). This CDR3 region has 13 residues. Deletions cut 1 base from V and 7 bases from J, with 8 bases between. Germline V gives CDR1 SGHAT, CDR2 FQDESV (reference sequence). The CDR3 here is CASSLGGENEQFF. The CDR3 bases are TGTGCCAGCAGCTTAGGAGGGGAAAATGAGCAGTTCTTC. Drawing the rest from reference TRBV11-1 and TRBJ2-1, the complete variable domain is EAEVAQSPRYKITEKSQAVAFWCDPISGHATLYWYRQILGQGPELLVQFQDESVVDDSQLPKDRFSAERLKGVDSTLKIQPAELGDSAMYLCASSLGGENEQFFGPGTRLTVL.

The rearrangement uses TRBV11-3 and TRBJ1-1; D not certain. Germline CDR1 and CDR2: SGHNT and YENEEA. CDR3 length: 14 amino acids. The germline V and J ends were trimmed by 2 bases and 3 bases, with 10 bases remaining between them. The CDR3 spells CASSLRWGYTEAFF. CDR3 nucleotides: TGTGCCAGCAGCTTACGATGGGGTTACACTGAAGCTTTCTTT.

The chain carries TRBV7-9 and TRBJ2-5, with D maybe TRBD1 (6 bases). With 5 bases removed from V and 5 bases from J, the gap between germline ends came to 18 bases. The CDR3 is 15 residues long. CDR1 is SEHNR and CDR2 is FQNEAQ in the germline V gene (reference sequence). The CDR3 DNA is TGTGCCAGCAGCCCCCCTGGGACACTGCTGGAGACCCAGTACTTC. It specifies CASSPPGTLLETQYF.

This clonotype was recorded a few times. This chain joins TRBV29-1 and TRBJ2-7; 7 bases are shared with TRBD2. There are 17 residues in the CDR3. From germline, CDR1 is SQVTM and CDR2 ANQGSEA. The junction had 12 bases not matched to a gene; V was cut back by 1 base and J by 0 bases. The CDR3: CSVEGGRLADDSYEQYF. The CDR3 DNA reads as TGCAGCGTTGAAGGAGGGCGGCTAGCGGACGACTCCTACGAGCAGTACTTC.

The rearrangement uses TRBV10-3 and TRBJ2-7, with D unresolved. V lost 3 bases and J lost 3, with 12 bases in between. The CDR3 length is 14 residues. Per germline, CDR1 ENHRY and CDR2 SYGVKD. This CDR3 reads CAISERGPHYEQYV. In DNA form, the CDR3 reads TGTGCCATCAGTGAAAGAGGCCCTCACTACGAGCAGTACGTC.

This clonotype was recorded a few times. CDR3 nucleotide sequence: TGCACCAGCAGCCAAGCTTGGCGGGGACAGTCATATGGCTACACCTTC. It is translated as CTSSQAWRGQSYGYTF. The V gene is TRBV1, the J gene TRBJ1-2; the table's D call, TRBD1, has no DNA check behind it. TRBV1 is a known pseudogene. This CDR3 contains 16 residues.

The CDR3 is CASSLVAAFTGELFF. CDR3 bases: TGTGCCAGCAGTTTGGTAGCGGCATTCACCGGGGAGCTGTTTTTT. V usage is TRBV27 and J usage is TRBJ2-2, with D tentatively TRBD2 (6 bases). This CDR3 contains 15 residues. V lost 3 bases and J 4 bases, leaving 12 bases between the germline ends. Germline assignment: CDR1 MNHEY and CDR2 SMNVEV (reference sequence).

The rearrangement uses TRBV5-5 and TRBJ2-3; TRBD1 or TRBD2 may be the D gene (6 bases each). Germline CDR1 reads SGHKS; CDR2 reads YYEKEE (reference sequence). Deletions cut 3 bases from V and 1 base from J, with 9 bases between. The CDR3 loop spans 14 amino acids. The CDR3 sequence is CASSWGAGTDTQYF. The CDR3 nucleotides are TGTGCCAGCAGCTGGGGGGCGGGCACAGATACGCAGTATTTT.

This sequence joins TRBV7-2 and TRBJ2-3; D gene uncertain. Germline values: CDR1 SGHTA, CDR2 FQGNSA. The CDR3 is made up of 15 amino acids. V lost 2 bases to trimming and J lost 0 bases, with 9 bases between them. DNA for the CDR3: TGTGCCAGCAGCTTAAGTGGCGTGAGCACAGATACGCAGTATTTT. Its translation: CASSLSGVSTDTQYF. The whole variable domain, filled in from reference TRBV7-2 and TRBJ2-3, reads GAGVSQSPSNKVTEKGKDVELRCDPISGHTALYWYRQSLGQGLEFLIYFQGNSAPDKSGLPSDRFSAERTGGSVSTLTIQRTQQEDSAVYLCASSLSGVSTDTQYFGPGTRLTVL.

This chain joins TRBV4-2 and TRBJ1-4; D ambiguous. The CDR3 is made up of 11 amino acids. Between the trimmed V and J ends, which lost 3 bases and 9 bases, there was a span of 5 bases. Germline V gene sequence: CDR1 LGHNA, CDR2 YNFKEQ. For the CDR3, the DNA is TGTGCCAGCAGCCACTCCAAAAAACTGTTTTTT. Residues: CASSHSKKLFF.

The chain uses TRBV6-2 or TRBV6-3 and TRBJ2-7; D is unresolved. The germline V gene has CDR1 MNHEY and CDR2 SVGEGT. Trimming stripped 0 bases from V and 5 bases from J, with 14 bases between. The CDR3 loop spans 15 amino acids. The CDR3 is CASSYSDARVHEQYF. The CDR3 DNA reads TGTGCCAGCAGTTACTCGGACGCCAGAGTCCACGAGCAGTACTTC.

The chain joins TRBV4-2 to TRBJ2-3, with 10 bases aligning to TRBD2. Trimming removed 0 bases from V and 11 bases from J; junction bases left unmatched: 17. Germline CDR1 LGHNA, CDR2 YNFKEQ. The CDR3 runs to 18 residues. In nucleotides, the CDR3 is TGTGCCAGCAGCCAAGATCTTCCAGCGGGAGGGCCGAGGTTGAGGCAGTATTTT. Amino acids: CASSQDLPAGGPRLRQYF.

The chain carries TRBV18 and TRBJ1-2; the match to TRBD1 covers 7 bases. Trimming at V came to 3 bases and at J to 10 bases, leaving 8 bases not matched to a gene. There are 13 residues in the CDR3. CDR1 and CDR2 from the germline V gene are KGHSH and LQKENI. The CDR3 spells CASSPGQARAYTF. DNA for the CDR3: TGTGCCAGCTCACCTGGACAGGCCCGTGCCTACACCTTC. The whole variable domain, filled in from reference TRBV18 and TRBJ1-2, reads NAGVMQNPRHLVRRRGQEARLRCSPMKGHSHVYWYRQLPEEGLKFMVYLQKENIIDESGMPKERFSAEFPKEGPSILRIQQVVRGDSAAYFCASSPGQARAYTFGSGTRLTVV.

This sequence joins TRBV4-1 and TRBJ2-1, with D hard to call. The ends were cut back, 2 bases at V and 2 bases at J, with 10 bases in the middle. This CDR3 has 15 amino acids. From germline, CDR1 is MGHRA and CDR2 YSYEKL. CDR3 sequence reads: CASSQLDLTYNEQFF. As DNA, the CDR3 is TGCGCCAGCAGCCAACTTGATCTTACCTACAATGAGCAGTTCTTC.

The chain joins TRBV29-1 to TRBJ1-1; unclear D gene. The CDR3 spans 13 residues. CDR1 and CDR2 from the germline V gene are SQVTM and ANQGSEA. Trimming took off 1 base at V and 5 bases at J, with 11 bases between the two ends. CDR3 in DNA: TGCAGCGTTGAAGGGTTCCCGAAGACTGAAGCTTTCTTT. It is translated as CSVEGFPKTEAFF.

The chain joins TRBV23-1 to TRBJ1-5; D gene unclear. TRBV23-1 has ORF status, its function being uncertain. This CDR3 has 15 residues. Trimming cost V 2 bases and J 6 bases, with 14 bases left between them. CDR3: CASSQVPDSLQPQHF. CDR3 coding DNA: TGCGCCAGCAGTCAAGTTCCGGATAGTCTTCAGCCCCAGCATTTT.

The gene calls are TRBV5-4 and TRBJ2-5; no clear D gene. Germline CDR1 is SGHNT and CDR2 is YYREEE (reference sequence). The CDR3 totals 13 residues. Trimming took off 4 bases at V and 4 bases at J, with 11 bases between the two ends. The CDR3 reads CASSPEGLETQYF. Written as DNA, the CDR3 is TGTGCCAGCAGCCCGGAAGGGTTAGAGACCCAGTACTTC.

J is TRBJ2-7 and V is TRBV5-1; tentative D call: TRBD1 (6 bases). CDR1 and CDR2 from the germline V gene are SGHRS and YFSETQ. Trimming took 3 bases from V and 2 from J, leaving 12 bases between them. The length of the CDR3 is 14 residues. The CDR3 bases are TGCGCCAGCAGCTCCTACAGGGTCCCCTACGAGCAGTACTTC. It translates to CASSSYRVPYEQYF.

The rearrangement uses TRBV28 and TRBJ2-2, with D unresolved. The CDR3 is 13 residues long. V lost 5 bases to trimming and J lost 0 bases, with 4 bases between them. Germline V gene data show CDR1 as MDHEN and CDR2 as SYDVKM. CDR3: CASSLSNTGELFF. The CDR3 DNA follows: TGTGCCAGCAGTCTTTCGAACACCGGGGAGCTGTTTTTT.